This T cell receptor beta chain was retrieved from a study of blood T cell repertoires in COVID-19. Donors were grouped by their self-reported clinical history. With 2 bases removed from V and 0 bases from J, the gap between germline ends came to 8 bases. This CDR3 has 15 amino acids. In germline, CDR1 is SGHKS, CDR2 YYEKEE (reference sequence). This table comes from immunoSEQ multiplex PCR, and its TCRdb copy is limited to in-frame clones, with some not included. This sample carries around 230,000 clones, approximately 82% of them seen once, and the ten largest clones take 14% to 15%. Sequencing was performed on PBMCs or T cells enriched from blood (not recorded which). This sequence was found in a man aged 35 to 55 who had recovered from COVID-19. The chain couples TRBV5-5 to TRBJ1-4; no firm D call. CDR3: CASSFDGATNEKLFF. The DNA of the CDR3 is TGTGCCAGCAGCTTCGACGGAGCAACTAATGAAAAACTGTTTTTT.